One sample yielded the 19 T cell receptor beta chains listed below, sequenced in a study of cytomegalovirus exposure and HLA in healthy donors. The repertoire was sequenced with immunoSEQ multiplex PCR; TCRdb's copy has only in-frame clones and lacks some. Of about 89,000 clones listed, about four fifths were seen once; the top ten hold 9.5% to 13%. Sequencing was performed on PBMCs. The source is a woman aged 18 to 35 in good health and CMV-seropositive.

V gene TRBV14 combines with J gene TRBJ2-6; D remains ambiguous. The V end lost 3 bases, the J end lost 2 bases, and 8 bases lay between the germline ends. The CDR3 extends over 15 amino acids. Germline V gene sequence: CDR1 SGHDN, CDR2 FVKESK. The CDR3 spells CASSHRLPGANVLTF. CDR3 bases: TGTGCCAGCAGCCACAGACTCCCTGGGGCCAACGTCCTGACTTTC.

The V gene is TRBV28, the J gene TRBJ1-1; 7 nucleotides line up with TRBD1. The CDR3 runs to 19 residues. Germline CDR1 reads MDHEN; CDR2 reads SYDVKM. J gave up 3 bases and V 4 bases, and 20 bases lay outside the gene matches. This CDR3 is CASSSILPTGTEEDTEAFF. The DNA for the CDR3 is TGTGCCAGCAGTTCCATCCTACCGACAGGGACTGAAGAGGACACTGAAGCTTTCTTT.

CDR3 in DNA: TGTGCCAGCAGTGAGCAGGGGACCTATGGCTACACCTTC. Encoded protein: CASSEQGTYGYTF. The chain uses TRBV2 and TRBJ1-2; the D gene is possibly TRBD1 (6 bases). This CDR3 region has 13 residues. Trimming shortened V by 3 bases and J by 4 bases, and 9 bases separated the two germline ends. Per the germline V gene, CDR1 is SNHLY and CDR2 is FYNNEI.

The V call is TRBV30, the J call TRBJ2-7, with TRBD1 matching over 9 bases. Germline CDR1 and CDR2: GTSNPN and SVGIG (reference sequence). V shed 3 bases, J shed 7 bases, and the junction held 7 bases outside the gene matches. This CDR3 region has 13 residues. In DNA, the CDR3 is TGTGCCTGGAGCTACAGGGGGCGAGGAGAGCAGTACTTC. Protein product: CAWSYRGRGEQYF.

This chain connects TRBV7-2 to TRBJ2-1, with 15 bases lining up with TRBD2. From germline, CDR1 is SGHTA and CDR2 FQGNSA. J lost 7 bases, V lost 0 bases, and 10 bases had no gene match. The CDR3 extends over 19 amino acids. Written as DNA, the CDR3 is TGTGCCAGCAGCTTAGCTAGGACTAGCGGGGGGGCCGTTAGAAATGAGCAGTTCTTC. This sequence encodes CASSLARTSGGAVRNEQFF.

The CDR3 nucleotides are TGTGCCAGCAGCCAAGACCAACAGGGTATTAATGAAAAACTGTTTTTT. Translation: CASSQDQQGINEKLFF. This chain links TRBV4-2 with TRBJ1-4, with TRBD1 as a possible D gene (6 bases). There are 16 residues in the CDR3. V gave up 0 bases and J gave up 4 bases, with 12 bases separating them. Germline loops: CDR1 LGHNA, CDR2 YNFKEQ.

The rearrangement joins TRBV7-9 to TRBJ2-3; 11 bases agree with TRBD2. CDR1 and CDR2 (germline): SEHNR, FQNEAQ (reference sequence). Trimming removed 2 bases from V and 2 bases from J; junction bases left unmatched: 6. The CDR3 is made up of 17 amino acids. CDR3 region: CASSLPWTSGSTDTQYF. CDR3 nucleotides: TGTGCCAGCAGCTTACCCTGGACTAGCGGGTCCACAGATACGCAGTATTTT. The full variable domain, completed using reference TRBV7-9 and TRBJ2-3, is DTGVSQNPRHKITKRGQNVTFRCDPISEHNRLYWYRQTLGQGPEFLTYFQNEAQLEKSRLLSDRFSAERPKGSFSTLEIQRTEQGDSAMYLCASSLPWTSGSTDTQYFGPGTRLTVL.

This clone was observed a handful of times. The CDR3 spells CAWNPSTDTQYF. In DNA, the CDR3 is TGTGCCTGGAATCCTAGCACAGATACGCAGTATTTT. J is TRBJ2-3 and V is TRBV30; D unclear. The CDR3 length is 12 residues. V lost 4 bases to trimming and J lost 0 bases, with 5 bases between them. The germline CDR1 and CDR2 sequences are GTSNPN and SVGIG (reference sequence).

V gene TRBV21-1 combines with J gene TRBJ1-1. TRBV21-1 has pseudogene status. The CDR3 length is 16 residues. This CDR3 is CASSPREVQLNTEAFF. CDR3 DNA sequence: TGTGCCAGCAGCCCGAGGGAGGTCCAATTGAACACTGAAGCTTTCTTT.

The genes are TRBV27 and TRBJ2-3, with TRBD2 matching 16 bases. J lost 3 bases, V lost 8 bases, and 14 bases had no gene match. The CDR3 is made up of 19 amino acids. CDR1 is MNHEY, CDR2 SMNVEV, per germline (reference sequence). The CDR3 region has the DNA TGTGCCAGCTCTATATCCGGGACTAGCGGGGGGGGATCAACAGATACGCAGTATTTT. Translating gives CASSISGTSGGGSTDTQYF.

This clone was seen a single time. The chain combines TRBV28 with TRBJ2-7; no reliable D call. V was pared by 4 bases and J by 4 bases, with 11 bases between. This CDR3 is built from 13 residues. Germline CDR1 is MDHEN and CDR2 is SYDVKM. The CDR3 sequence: CASSSLGSYEQYF. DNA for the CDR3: TGTGCCAGCAGTTCCCTCGGGTCTTACGAGCAGTACTTC.

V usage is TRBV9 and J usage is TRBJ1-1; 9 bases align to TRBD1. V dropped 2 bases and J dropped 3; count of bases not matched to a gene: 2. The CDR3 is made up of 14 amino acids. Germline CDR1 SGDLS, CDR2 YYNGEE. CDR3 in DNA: TGTGCCAGCAGCGTCCGGGACAGGGACACTGAAGCTTTCTTT. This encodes CASSVRDRDTEAFF.

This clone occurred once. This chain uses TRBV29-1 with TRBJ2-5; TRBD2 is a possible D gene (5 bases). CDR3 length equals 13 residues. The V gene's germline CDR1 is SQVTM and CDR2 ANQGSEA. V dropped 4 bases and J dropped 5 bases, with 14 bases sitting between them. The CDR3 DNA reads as TGCAGCGTTGCTGGACTCGGAAGGGAGACCCAGTACTTC. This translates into CSVAGLGRETQYF.

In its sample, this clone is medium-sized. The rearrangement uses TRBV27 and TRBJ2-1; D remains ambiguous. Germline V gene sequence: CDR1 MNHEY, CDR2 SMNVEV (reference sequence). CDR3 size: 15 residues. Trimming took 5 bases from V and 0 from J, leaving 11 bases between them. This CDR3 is CASSITQSSYNEQFF. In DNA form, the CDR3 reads TGTGCCAGCAGTATCACACAGAGCTCCTACAATGAGCAGTTCTTC.

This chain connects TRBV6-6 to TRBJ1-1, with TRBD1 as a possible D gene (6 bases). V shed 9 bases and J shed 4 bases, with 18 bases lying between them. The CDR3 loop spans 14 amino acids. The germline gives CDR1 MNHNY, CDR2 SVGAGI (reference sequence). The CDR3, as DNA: TGTGCCAGTCAGTTACCAGGGGCTGGCACTGAAGCTTTCTTT. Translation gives CASQLPGAGTEAFF.

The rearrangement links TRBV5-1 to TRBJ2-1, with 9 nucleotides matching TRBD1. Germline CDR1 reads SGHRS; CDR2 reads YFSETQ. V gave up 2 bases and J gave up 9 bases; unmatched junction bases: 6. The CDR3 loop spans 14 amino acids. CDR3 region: CASSLQGALGEQFF. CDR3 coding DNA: TGCGCCAGCAGCTTACAGGGGGCCTTGGGTGAGCAGTTCTTC.

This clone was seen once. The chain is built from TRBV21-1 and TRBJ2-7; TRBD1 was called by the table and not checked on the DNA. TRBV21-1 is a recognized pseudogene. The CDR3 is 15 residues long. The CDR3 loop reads CASSKSQEASYEQYF. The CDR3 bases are TGTGCCAGCAGCAAAAGCCAGGAAGCTTCGTACGAGCAGTACTTC.

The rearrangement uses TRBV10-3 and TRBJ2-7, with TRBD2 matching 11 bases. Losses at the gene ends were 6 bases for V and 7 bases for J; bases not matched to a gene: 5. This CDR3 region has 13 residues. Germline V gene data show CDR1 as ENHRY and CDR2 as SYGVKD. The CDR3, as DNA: TGTGCCATCAGGAGACTAGCGGGGCAAGAGCAGTACTTC. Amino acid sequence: CAIRRLAGQEQYF.

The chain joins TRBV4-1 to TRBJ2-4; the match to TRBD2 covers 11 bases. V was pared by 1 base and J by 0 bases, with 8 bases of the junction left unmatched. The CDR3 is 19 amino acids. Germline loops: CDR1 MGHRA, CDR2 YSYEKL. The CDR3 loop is CASSQGGLAGGLAKNIQYF. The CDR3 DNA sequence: TGCGCCAGCAGCCAAGGGGGGCTAGCGGGGGGCCTAGCCAAAAACATTCAGTACTTC.